This T cell receptor (beta chain) was recorded in a study of CD4+ T cells in melanoma. Profiled with immunoSEQ multiplex PCR; TCRdb holds only in-frame clones, not every one. The sample yields some 47,000 clones, about 91% seen once. As concerns this clone: What it binds is unknown.

Broader study findings: Diverse differentiation states were reported for melanoma neoantigen-specific CD4+ T cells. CD8+ T cell, macrophage and B cell function reportedly correlated with neoantigen-specific CD4+ T cells.

This TCR came from a human donor with melanoma. The sequencing sample was made of peripheral blood.

The DNA of the CDR3 is TGCGCCAGCAGCCGCCCGGACAGACTATACACCTTC. It codes for CASSRPDRLYTF. V and J are TRBV4-1 and TRBJ1-2; D is possibly TRBD1 (6 bases). The CDR3 is 12 amino acids. V lost 4 bases and J lost 11, with 14 bases in between. Germline values: CDR1 MGHRA, CDR2 YSYEKL.